The rows below give T cell receptor beta chains drawn from one sample of a study of blood T cell repertoires in COVID-19. Libraries were prepared by immunoSEQ multiplex PCR; TCRdb keeps only in-frame clonotypes and omits some of them. The table lists under 95,000 clones, about 80% of them singletons. Sequenced material: peripheral blood. Source of these receptors: a man over 45 with acute or convalescent COVID-19. Each CDR3 is given with its conserved first and last residue. A D gene is named only where the DNA matches it firmly. A clone size is listed for some rows: how often the clone was seen (once, few, many), or a class if it is expanded.

TRBD2	TRBJ2-3	-	TRBV7-8	TGTGCCAGCAGTCAACGCGTGGGACTAGCAACAGATACGCAGTATTTT	CASSQRVGLATDTQYF
TRBD2	TRBJ2-7	few	TRBV6-2/TRBV6-3	TGTGCCAGCAGCCACCTAGCGGGAGGGAAGGACGAGCAGTACTTC	CASSHLAGGKDEQYF
TRBD2	TRBJ2-1	few	TRBV4-3	TGCGCCAGCAGCCCTCGAGCCACGGGACTAGGGTTCGATGAGCAGTTCTTC	CASSPRATGLGFDEQFF
TRBD1	TRBJ1-2	once	TRBV5-1	TGCGCCAGCAGCAAGGGACAGAGTTACTATGGCTACACCTTC	CASSKGQSYYGYTF
-	TRBJ1-3	-	TRBV5-4	TGTGCCAGCAGCTTGGGGCAGGCCTCTGGAAACACCATATATTTT	CASSLGQASGNTIYF
-	TRBJ1-6	-	TRBV7-2	TGTGCCAGCGCCACGGCGGGGACGGCAAGTTCACCCCTCCACTTT	CASATAGTASSPLHF
-	TRBJ1-4	few	TRBV28	TGTGCCAGCACCGGGACACGTAATGAAAAACTGTTTTTT	CASTGTRNEKLFF
-	TRBJ2-1	once	TRBV5-1	TGCGCCAGCAGCTTAGGGGCCGTCTCCTACAATGAGCAGTTCTTC	CASSLGAVSYNEQFF
-	TRBJ2-1	-	TRBV15	TGTGCCACCAGCAGAGATGGGCGGGATAGGAATGAGCAGTTCTTC	CATSRDGRDRNEQFF
TRBD1	TRBJ1-1	-	TRBV5-1	TGCGCCAGCAGCCCCGGGGACAGGGGGCTAAACACTGAAGCTTTCTTT	CASSPGDRGLNTEAFF
TRBD2	TRBJ2-1	-	TRBV11-2	TGTGCCAGCAGCTTATATCTGCGCGGGAGGCCCTCCTACAATGAGCAGTTCTTC	CASSLYLRGRPSYNEQFF
-	TRBJ1-4	-	TRBV6-5	TGTGCCCTACGGGGGGTTGCGGAAAAACTGTTTTTT	CALRGVAEKLFF
TRBD2	TRBJ2-3	-	TRBV5-1	TGCGCCAGCAGCTTGGCCCCTAGCGGGGGTGGCACAGATACGCAGTATTTT	CASSLAPSGGGTDTQYF
-	TRBJ2-1	-	TRBV3-1/TRBV3-2	TGTGCCAGTGGGGGGGGACATTCCTACAATGAGCAGTTCTTC	CASGGGHSYNEQFF
-	TRBJ2-7	-	TRBV15	TGTGCCACCAGCAGAGATCTCACTAGCCCCGAGCAGTACTTC	CATSRDLTSPEQYF
-	TRBJ1-5	-	TRBV7-9	TGTGCCAGCAGCCCGGACGGGACTCCAGGAGGGTATAGCAATCAGCCCCAGCATTTT	CASSPDGTPGGYSNQPQHF
-	TRBJ1-2	-	TRBV7-2	TGTGCCAGCAGCTTAGATCCGCAGGGACTGGGGCCCTATGGCTACACCTTC	CASSLDPQGLGPYGYTF
TRBD1	TRBJ2-2	-	TRBV19	TGTGCCAGTAGTATCTACCGACAGGGGGCCGGGGAGCTGTTTTTT	CASSIYRQGAGELFF
-	TRBJ1-5	-	TRBV19	TGTGCCAGTAGTATAGAGAGTAATAGCAATCAGCCCCAGCATTTT	CASSIESNSNQPQHF
TRBD2	TRBJ2-3	-	TRBV11-3	TGTGCCAGCAGCCCTGGTGGGAGGGTAGGAGATACGCAGTATTTT	CASSPGGRVGDTQYF
-	TRBJ2-1	-	TRBV7-2	TGTGCCAGCAGCTTAAGGAGAGACAATGAGCAGTTCTTC	CASSLRRDNEQFF
TRBD2	TRBJ2-1	-	TRBV6-1	TGTGCCAGCAGTGAACTAGCGGGAGGGGATGAGCAGTTCTTC	CASSELAGGDEQFF
TRBD1	TRBJ2-3	-	TRBV7-2	TGTGCCAGCAGCTCCTGGACAGGCATTGGAGATACGCAGTATTTT	CASSSWTGIGDTQYF
-	TRBJ2-2	once	TRBV6-2/TRBV6-3	TGTGCCAGCAGTTACTCGCGTCACACCGGGGAGCTGTTTTTT	CASSYSRHTGELFF
TRBD1	TRBJ1-1	-	TRBV28	TGTGCCAGCAGACTAACAGGGGTTGGCACTGAAGCTTTCTTT	CASRLTGVGTEAFF
-	TRBJ2-3	-	TRBV6-2/TRBV6-3	TGTGCCAGCAGCCCTAGGGGGGACAGAGCTCGATTTAATACGCAGTATTTT	CASSPRGDRARFNTQYF
TRBD2	TRBJ2-5	once	TRBV6-5	TGTGCCAGCAGCAAGTGGGCGGGAGAAGAGACCCAGTACTTC	CASSKWAGEETQYF
-	TRBJ2-2	-	TRBV7-3	TGTGCCAGCAGTGTGGTAGGGGCCGATCGTCACACCGGGGAGCTGTTTTTT	CASSVVGADRHTGELFF
TRBD1	TRBJ2-7	-	TRBV7-6	TGTGCCAGCAGCCCCAGACAGGGGGCGCAGGGGGACGAGCAGTACTTC	CASSPRQGAQGDEQYF
TRBD1	TRBJ1-5	-	TRBV18	TGTGCCAGCTCACCGGGACAGGAACAGCCCCAGCATTTT	CASSPGQEQPQHF
TRBD1	TRBJ1-5	-	TRBV28	TGTGCCAGCAGTTTGGGGACAGGGGATCAGCCCCAGCATTTT	CASSLGTGDQPQHF
-	TRBJ2-7	-	TRBV5-1	TGCGCCAGCAGCTTGGGACTGAGCTCCTACGAGCAGTACTTC	CASSLGLSSYEQYF
TRBD1	TRBJ1-4	-	TRBV7-2	TGTGCCAGCAGCTTTTCGGGACAGGGGGCCGTAAATGAAAAACTGTTTTTT	CASSFSGQGAVNEKLFF
-	TRBJ1-4	few	TRBV27	TGTGCCAGCAGTCCCACTGACAGCGGGTATCCCGAAAAACTGTTTTTT	CASSPTDSGYPEKLFF
-	TRBJ2-6	-	TRBV10-3	TGTGCCATCAGTGAATCAGGCGCCTCTGGGGCCAACGTCCTGACTTTC	CAISESGASGANVLTF
TRBD1	TRBJ1-1	-	TRBV28	TGTGCCAGCACTCCAAACTTAGGGGGCCTAAACACTGAAGCTTTCTTT	CASTPNLGGLNTEAFF
TRBD1	TRBJ2-1	once	TRBV7-2	TGTGCCAGCAGCTTGGGGACAGGGGACTACAATGAGCAGTTCTTC	CASSLGTGDYNEQFF
-	TRBJ1-1	once	TRBV5-6	TGTGCCAGCAGCGGGGGGTGGGGAAACCGTGAAGCTTTCTTT	CASSGGWGNREAFF
TRBD2	TRBJ2-1	-	TRBV7-9	TGTGCCAGCAGCACGATACTAGCGGGAGGGCGAAATGAGCAGTTCTTC	CASSTILAGGRNEQFF
-	TRBJ2-3	-	TRBV28	TGTGCCAGCAGTTCACAGGGAACAGATACGCAGTATTTT	CASSSQGTDTQYF
-	TRBJ2-7	-	TRBV29-1	TGCAGCGTAACCGAACTAGGGGGCTACGAGCAGTACTTC	CSVTELGGYEQYF
-	TRBJ2-7	-	TRBV5-6	TGTGCCAGCAGCTTGGCTACGGGGTACGAGCAGTACTTC	CASSLATGYEQYF
TRBD2	TRBJ2-7	once	TRBV5-4	TGTGCCAGCAGCTCAGGACTAGCGGGAGGGAGCTCCTACGAGCAGTACTTC	CASSSGLAGGSSYEQYF
TRBD1	TRBJ2-7	-	TRBV6-1	TGTGCCAGCAGTGAAGCCGGGACAGCGAATTACGAGCAGTACTTC	CASSEAGTANYEQYF
TRBD1	TRBJ2-7	-	TRBV7-8	TGTGCCAGCAGCCAACCCAGGGACAGGGGGCCCTTAAGCTCCTACGAGCAGTACTTC	CASSQPRDRGPLSSYEQYF
TRBD2	TRBJ2-1	medium-sized	TRBV7-3	TGTGCCAGCAGCCGAGGACTAGCGGGATACAATGAGCAGTTCTTC	CASSRGLAGYNEQFF
-	TRBJ1-1	-	TRBV3-1/TRBV3-2	TGTGCCAGCAGCCGGCGGCGGGGGGAGGTTGAAGCTTTCTTT	CASSRRRGEVEAFF
TRBD2	TRBJ2-7	-	TRBV19	TGTGCCAGTAATAGCGGGAGGAGTGAGCAGTACTTC	CASNSGRSEQYF
TRBD2	TRBJ2-7	-	TRBV4-2	TGTGCCAGCAGCCAAGATAGCGGGGCAGGGTACGAGCAGTACTTC	CASSQDSGAGYEQYF
-	TRBJ1-5	-	TRBV5-6	TGTGCCAGCAGCTTATCGAAACAGGGCTTACATCAGCCCCAGCATTTT	CASSLSKQGLHQPQHF
-	TRBJ2-7	-	TRBV24-1	TGTGCCACCAGTGATTTGGACAGCTACGAGCAGTACTTC	CATSDLDSYEQYF
-	TRBJ1-5	-	TRBV25-1	TGTGCCACCCACACAGGACCACCGGGGGATCAGCCCCAGCATTTT	CATHTGPPGDQPQHF
-	TRBJ2-7	-	TRBV28	TGTGCCAGCAGTTTAGGTGGGGCCCCCCTTTACGAGCAGTACTTC	CASSLGGAPLYEQYF
TRBD1	TRBJ2-2	-	TRBV7-9	TGTGCCAGCAGCGAACAGGGGGAGAACACCGGGGAGCTGTTTTTT	CASSEQGENTGELFF
-	TRBJ1-1	few	TRBV12-5	TGTGCTAGTGGCCCAAGGACAGATACTGAAGCTTTCTTT	CASGPRTDTEAFF